One and the same sample provided the 13 T cell receptor beta chains below, sequenced in a study of T cell repertoires in cytomegalovirus infection. Using its own MiXCR run on the reads, TCRdb lists one record per CDR3 protein. Of 700,000 to 850,000 distinct CDR3 sequences listed, 32% were seen once; the top ten hold roughly 12%. These receptors lack a known antigen. The sample was cultured CD8+ T cells from PBMCs, taken from culture after CMV antigen stimulation. Every receptor here comes from a human donor in good health (CMV status not recorded). Some clones in this sample may be carry-over from other donors' samples.

There are a few counts of this clonotype. The chain combines TRBV19 with TRBJ2-1; D uncertain. V lost 6 bases and J 7 bases, leaving 7 bases between the germline ends. The CDR3 has 11 residues. CDR1 LNHDA and CDR2 SQIVND come from the germline V gene (reference sequence). DNA for the CDR3: TGTGCCAGTAGGACGTGGAATGAGCAGTTCTTC. Protein: CASRTWNEQFF.

This sequence joins TRBV4-1 and TRBJ1-1, with D possibly being TRBD1 (5 bases). Germline V lookup: CDR1 MGHRA, CDR2 YSYEKL. Deletions cut 0 bases from V and 7 bases from J, with 12 bases between. The CDR3 has 14 residues. The chain's CDR3 is CASSQDLGGDEAFF. The CDR3 DNA reads TGCGCCAGCAGCCAAGATCTTGGGGGTGATGAAGCTTTCTTT.

The DNA of the CDR3 is TGTGCCAGCAGTTTCGCTGGAAACACCATATATTTT. It translates to CASSFAGNTIYF. The chain has TRBV28 and TRBJ1-3; D is unresolved. This CDR3 region has 12 residues. The germline gives CDR1 MDHEN, CDR2 SYDVKM. V lost 3 bases to trimming and J lost 2 bases, with 2 bases between them.

The chain joins TRBV11-2 to TRBJ1-1, with D possibly TRBD1 on 5 matching bases. From germline, CDR1 is SGHAT and CDR2 FQNNGV. The CDR3 is 14 amino acids. Deletions cut 0 bases from V and 5 bases from J, with 10 bases between. In nucleotides, the CDR3 is TGTGCCAGCAGCTTAGAAGTCGGGGGGACTGAAGCTTTCTTT. Encoded protein: CASSLEVGGTEAFF.

The chain links TRBV7-6 to TRBJ2-1; TRBD1 matches at 7 bases. CDR1 is SGHVS, CDR2 FNYEAQ, per germline. J lost 7 bases, V lost 1 base, and 7 bases had no gene match. CDR3 length equals 15 residues. For the CDR3, the DNA is TGTGCCAGCAGCTTAGATTGGGACAGACGTAATGAGCAGTTCTTC. Amino acid sequence: CASSLDWDRRNEQFF.

V and J are TRBV9 and TRBJ2-3; D is possibly TRBD2 (5 bases). Looked up from germline, CDR1 is SGDLS and CDR2 is YYNGEE. There are 13 residues in the CDR3. V lost 7 bases and J lost 7, with 16 bases in between. CDR3 sequence reads: CASQEAFGNTQYF. The CDR3 bases are TGTGCCAGCCAGGAGGCGTTCGGAAATACGCAGTATTTT.

This chain joins TRBV24-1 and TRBJ2-5; 7 bases match TRBD1. Germline V lookup: CDR1 KGHDR, CDR2 SFDVKD. The junction had 9 bases not matched to a gene; V was cut back by 4 bases and J by 2 bases. The CDR3 runs 16 residues. For the CDR3, the DNA is TGTGCCACCAGTGACCGTGGACAGGCGCTGCAAGAGACCCAGTACTTC. Translated: CATSDRGQALQETQYF.

This clonotype was recorded at least ten times. The V gene is TRBV7-2, the J gene TRBJ2-1; D perhaps matches TRBD1 (6 bases). This CDR3 region has 15 residues. V was pared by 5 bases and J by 4 bases, with 15 bases between. Germline lookup yields CDR1 SGHTA and CDR2 FQGNSA. The chain's CDR3 is CASSPVAGQYNEQFF. DNA of the CDR3: TGTGCCAGCAGCCCAGTAGCAGGACAGTACAATGAGCAGTTCTTC. The full variable domain, rest sourced from reference TRBV7-2 and TRBJ2-1, is GAGVSQSPSNKVTEKGKDVELRCDPISGHTALYWYRQSLGQGLEFLIYFQGNSAPDKSGLPSDRFSAERTGGSVSTLTIQRTQQEDSAVYLCASSPVAGQYNEQFFGPGTRLTVL.

The rearrangement joins TRBV27 to TRBJ2-1; possibly TRBD2 for D (5 bases). Germline V lookup: CDR1 MNHEY, CDR2 SMNVEV (reference sequence). The CDR3 length is 16 residues. With 2 bases removed from V and 3 bases from J, the gap between germline ends came to 14 bases. For the CDR3, the DNA is TGTGCCAGCAGTTTAACCCCTCGAGGGTTCTACAATGAGCAGTTCTTC. This translates into CASSLTPRGFYNEQFF.

This chain joins TRBV4-3 and TRBJ2-3; D may be TRBD1 (5 bases). This CDR3 is 15 amino acids long. V lost 0 bases to trimming and J lost 3 bases, with 10 bases between them. From germline, CDR1 is LGHNA and CDR2 YSLEER. In DNA, the CDR3 is TGCGCCAGCAGCCAAGAACAGGTGCCTACAGATACGCAGTATTTT. It specifies CASSQEQVPTDTQYF.

This clonotype was seen only a few times. The chain is built from TRBV7-9 and TRBJ1-2; no reliable D call. The germline gives CDR1 SEHNR, CDR2 FQNEAQ (reference sequence). Trimming took off 3 bases at V and 4 bases at J, with 9 bases between the two ends. The CDR3 extends over 13 amino acids. The DNA of the CDR3 is TGTGCCAGCAGCTTGGGAGAATTCTATGGCTACACCTTC. It encodes CASSLGEFYGYTF.

This clonotype was seen ten or more times. This chain links TRBV7-6 with TRBJ2-1; TRBD1 agrees at 8 bases. CDR1 SGHVS and CDR2 FNYEAQ come from the germline V gene. The CDR3 runs 14 residues. Trimming at V came to 3 bases and at J to 6 bases, leaving 4 bases not matched to a gene. CDR3 sequence (DNA): TGTGCCAGCAGCTTCGGACAGGGAGTCAATGAGCAGTTCTTC. Translating it yields CASSFGQGVNEQFF. The complete variable domain, with remaining parts taken from reference TRBV7-6 and TRBJ2-1, reads GAGVSQSPRYKVTKRGQDVALRCDPISGHVSLYWYRQALGQGPEFLTYFNYEAQQDKSGLPNDRFSAERPEGSISTLTIQRTEQRDSAMYRCASSFGQGVNEQFFGPGTRLTVL.

This clonotype showed up many times. The chain joins TRBV7-9 to TRBJ2-1, with D perhaps matching TRBD2 (5 bases). This CDR3 comprises 14 residues. Trimming stripped 5 bases from V and 6 bases from J, with 14 bases between. Germline values: CDR1 SEHNR, CDR2 FQNEAQ (reference sequence). CDR3 DNA sequence: TGTGCCAGCAGCGGGGAGTCCCAGGCCAATGAGCAGTTCTTC. It translates to CASSGESQANEQFF.